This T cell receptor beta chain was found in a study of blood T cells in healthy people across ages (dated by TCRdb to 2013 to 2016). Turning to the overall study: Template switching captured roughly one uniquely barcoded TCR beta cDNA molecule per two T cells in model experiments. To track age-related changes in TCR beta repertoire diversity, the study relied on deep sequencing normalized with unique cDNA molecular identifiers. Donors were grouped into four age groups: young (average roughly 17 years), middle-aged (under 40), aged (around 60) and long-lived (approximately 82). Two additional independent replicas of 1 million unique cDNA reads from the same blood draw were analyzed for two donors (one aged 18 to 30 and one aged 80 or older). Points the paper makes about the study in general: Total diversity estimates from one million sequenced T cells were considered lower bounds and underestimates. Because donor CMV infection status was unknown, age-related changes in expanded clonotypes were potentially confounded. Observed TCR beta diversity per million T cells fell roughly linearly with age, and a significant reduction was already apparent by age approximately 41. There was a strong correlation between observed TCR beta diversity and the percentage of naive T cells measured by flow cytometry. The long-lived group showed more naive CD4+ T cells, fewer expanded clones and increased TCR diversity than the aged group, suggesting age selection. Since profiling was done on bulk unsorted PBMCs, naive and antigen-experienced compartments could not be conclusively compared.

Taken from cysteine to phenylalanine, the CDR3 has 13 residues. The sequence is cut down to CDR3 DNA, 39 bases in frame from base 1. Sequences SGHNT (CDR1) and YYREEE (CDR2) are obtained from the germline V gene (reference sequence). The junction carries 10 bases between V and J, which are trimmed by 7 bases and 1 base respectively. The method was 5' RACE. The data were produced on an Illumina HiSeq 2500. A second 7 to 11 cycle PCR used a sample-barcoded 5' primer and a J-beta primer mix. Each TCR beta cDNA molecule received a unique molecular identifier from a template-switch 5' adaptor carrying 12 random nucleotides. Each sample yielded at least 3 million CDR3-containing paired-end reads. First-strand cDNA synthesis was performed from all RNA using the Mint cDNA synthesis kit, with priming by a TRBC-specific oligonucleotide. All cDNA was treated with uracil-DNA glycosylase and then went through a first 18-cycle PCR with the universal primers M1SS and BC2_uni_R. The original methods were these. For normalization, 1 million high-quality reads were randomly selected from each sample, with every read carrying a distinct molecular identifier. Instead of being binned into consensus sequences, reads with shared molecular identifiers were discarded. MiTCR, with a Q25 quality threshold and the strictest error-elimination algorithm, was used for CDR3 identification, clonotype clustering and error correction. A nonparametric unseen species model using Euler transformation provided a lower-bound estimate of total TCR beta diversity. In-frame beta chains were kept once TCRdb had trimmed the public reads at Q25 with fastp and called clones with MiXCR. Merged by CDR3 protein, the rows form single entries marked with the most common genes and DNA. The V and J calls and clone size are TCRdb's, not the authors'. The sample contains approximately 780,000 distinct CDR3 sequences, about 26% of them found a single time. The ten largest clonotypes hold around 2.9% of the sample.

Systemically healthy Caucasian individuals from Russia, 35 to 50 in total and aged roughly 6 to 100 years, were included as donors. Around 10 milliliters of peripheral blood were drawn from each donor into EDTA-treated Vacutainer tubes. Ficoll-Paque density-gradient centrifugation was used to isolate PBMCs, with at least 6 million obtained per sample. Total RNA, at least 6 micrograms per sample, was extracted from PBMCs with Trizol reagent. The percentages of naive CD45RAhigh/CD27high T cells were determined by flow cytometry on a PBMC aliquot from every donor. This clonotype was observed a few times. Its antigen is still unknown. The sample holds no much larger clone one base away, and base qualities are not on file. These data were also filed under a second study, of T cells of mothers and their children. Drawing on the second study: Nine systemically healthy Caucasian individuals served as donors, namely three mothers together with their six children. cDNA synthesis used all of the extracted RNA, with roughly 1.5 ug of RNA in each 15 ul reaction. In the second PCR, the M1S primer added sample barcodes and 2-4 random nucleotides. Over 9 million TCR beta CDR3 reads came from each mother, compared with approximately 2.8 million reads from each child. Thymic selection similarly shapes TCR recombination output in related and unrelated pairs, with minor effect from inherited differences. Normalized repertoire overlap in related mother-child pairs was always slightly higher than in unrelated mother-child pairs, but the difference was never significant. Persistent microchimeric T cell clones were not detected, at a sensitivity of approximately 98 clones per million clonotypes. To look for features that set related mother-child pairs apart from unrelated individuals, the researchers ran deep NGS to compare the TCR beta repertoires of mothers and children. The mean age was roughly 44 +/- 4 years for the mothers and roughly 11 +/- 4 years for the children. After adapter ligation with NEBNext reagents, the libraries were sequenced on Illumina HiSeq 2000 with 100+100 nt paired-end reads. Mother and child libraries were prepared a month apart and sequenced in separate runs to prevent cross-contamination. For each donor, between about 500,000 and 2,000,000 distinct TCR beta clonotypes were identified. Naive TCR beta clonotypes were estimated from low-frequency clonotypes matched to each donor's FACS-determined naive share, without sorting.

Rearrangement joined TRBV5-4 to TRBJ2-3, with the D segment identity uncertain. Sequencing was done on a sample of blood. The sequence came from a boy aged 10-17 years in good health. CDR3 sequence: CASLRVGTDTQYF. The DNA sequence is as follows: TGTGCCAGCCTTCGGGTCGGCACAGATACGCAGTATTTT.